The rows below give T cell receptor beta chains drawn from one sample of a study of blood T cell repertoires in COVID-19. Using immunoSEQ multiplex PCR, the repertoire was profiled, and TCRdb retains in-frame clones only, with some absent. Altogether a few hundred thousand clones are present, 86% being singletons, with the ten largest covering around 3%. The source material was peripheral blood. The receptors were gathered from a woman in her twenties or thirties with active or convalescent COVID-19. Both conserved end residues are trimmed from each CDR3. The D gene is left open where the match is weak.

d_call v_call cdr3_aa
TRBD1 TRBV15 ATSTTGDVYGYT
NA TRBV6-5 ASRIMEGYNEQF
NA TRBV7-7 ASSSSGQGPEAF
TRBD2 TRBV6-1 ASSPSGGAGDTQY
NA TRBV30 AWSLGNGVSPLH
NA TRBV5-1 ASSLPATGANYGYT
NA TRBV6-6 ASTAVDTQY
TRBD1 TRBV4-3 ASSQGQGQDYGYT
TRBD2 TRBV19 ASSISGDSYNEQF
NA TRBV4-2 ASSQAGLFTDTQY
NA TRBV7-2 ASSLRVSGPQH
TRBD1 TRBV7-2 ASSLRQGPGGNTIY
NA TRBV6-5 ASRFGMEYEQY
NA TRBV9 ASSAQVFGGKQGYT
TRBD1 TRBV19 ASSIGAGGGQPQH
NA TRBV10-3 ATTTGQGGYT
NA TRBV2 ASRGDRYGYT
NA TRBV7-8 ASSLGMGHQF
NA TRBV4-3 ASSQDRGSGANVLT
TRBD1 TRBV29-1 SVAGQGSGANVLT
NA TRBV3-1/TRBV3-2 ASSQDGGLFQPQH
TRBD1 TRBV16 ASSQRGQPGYGYT
NA TRBV7-2 ASSLTVGPQETQY
NA TRBV12-3/TRBV12-4 ASSLLYSEQY
NA TRBV14 ASSPRDFPNEQF
TRBD1 TRBV29-1 SVDRADTQY
NA TRBV1 TSRGTRQETQY
NA TRBV10-1 ASNRFPGHMAEAF
NA TRBV27 ASSSSPTGRNYGYT
NA TRBV21-1 ASSKAPRGYGYGYT